This T cell receptor (beta chain) was identified in a study of blood T cell repertoires in COVID-19. Study-wide background: The samples span acute and convalescent COVID-19 from the United States, Italy and Spain. Sample material is recorded as cDNA or gDNA derived from T cells, B-cell-depleted T cells, or PBMCs.

Germline CDR1 and CDR2: SGHDN and FVKESK. The CDR3 consists of 14 residues. V gave up 0 bases and J gave up 4 bases, with 8 bases separating them. In the source study's methods: For nucleated cells, counts were estimated from reference gene primer amplification. Libraries were prepared by immunoSEQ multiplex PCR; TCRdb keeps only in-frame clonotypes and omits some of them. V, J and clone size were drawn from that table, and D and trimming were deduced from the DNA. The sample lists around 200,000 clones, about 86% occurring once. Sequences were obtained from peripheral blood. The rearrangement links TRBV14 to TRBJ2-3, with a tentative D call TRBD2 (6 bases). The receptor was derived from a woman aged 45-59 years with acute or convalescent COVID-19. The CDR3 nucleotides read TGTGCCAGCAGCCAAGAAAGGAGGGCAGATACGCAGTATTTT. Its protein product is CASSQERRADTQYF. Using reference TRBV14 and TRBJ2-3 for the parts outside the CDR3, the full variable domain is EAGVTQFPSHSVIEKGQTVTLRCDPISGHDNLYWYRRVMGKEIKFLLHFVKESKQDESGMPNNRFLAERTGGTYSTLKVQPAELEDSGVYFCASSQERRADTQYFGPGTRLTVL.